Following are 10 T cell receptor beta chains from one sample sequenced in a study of blood T cell repertoires in COVID-19. TCRdb's table, derived via immunoSEQ multiplex PCR, lists solely in-frame clones and lacks some. Found here are 140,000 to 150,000 clones, 80% of them singletons; the top ten hold 13%. Material for sequencing was peripheral blood. The source is a man in his sixties with active or convalescent COVID-19.

The V and J genes are TRBV24-1 and TRBJ2-2; 7 bases map to TRBD1. The CDR3 contains 18 residues. CDR1 KGHDR and CDR2 SFDVKD come from the germline V gene. Germline trimming cut 6 bases from V and 2 bases from J; bases unmatched to any gene: 14. CDR3 DNA: TGTGCCACCAGTCAGGGGGTTGTCAGGACACCTAACACCGGGGAGCTGTTTTTT. Translated, it gives CATSQGVVRTPNTGELFF.

The rearrangement links TRBV24-1 to TRBJ1-2; the match to TRBD1 covers 7 bases. Germline V gene lookup returns CDR1 KGHDR and CDR2 SFDVKD. The CDR3 runs to 14 residues. V was pared by 4 bases and J by 3 bases, with 4 bases of the junction left unmatched. The CDR3 sequence: CATSDPGTDYGYTF. For the CDR3, the DNA is TGTGCCACCAGTGACCCCGGGACAGACTATGGCTACACCTTC.

The chain couples TRBV7-2 to TRBJ2-7; tentatively, D is TRBD1 (6 bases). Looked up from germline, CDR1 is SGHTA and CDR2 is FQGNSA. The CDR3 contains 15 residues. Between the trimmed V and J ends, which lost 1 base and 7 bases, there was a span of 17 bases. For the CDR3, the DNA is TGTGCCAGCAGCTTAGGGGCAGGGGCTCCCGCAGAGCAGTACTTC. Amino acids: CASSLGAGAPAEQYF.

This clone was recorded a few times. The chain has TRBV14 and TRBJ2-7; TRBD2 agrees at 8 bases. The germline gives CDR1 SGHDN, CDR2 FVKESK. The CDR3 has 15 amino acids. With 1 base clipped from V and 7 bases from J, the junction kept 9 bases outside the gene matches. In DNA form, the CDR3 reads TGTGCCAGCAGCCAAGTGAGCGGGAGATCGGGGGAGCAGTACTTC. Translating gives CASSQVSGRSGEQYF.

The chain has TRBV7-2 and TRBJ1-2, with D unresolved. V was cut by 1 base and J by 1 base, with 7 bases left in between. This CDR3 contains 14 residues. Germline V gene sequence: CDR1 SGHTA, CDR2 FQGNSA. As DNA, the CDR3 is TGTGCCAGCAGCTTAGGTCAGGATAACTATGGCTACACCTTC. Translated, it gives CASSLGQDNYGYTF.

The V gene is TRBV7-9, the J gene TRBJ1-5; 8 nucleotides align to TRBD1. CDR3 length: 14 residues. Germline values: CDR1 SEHNR, CDR2 FQNEAQ (reference sequence). The ends lost 3 bases at V and 6 bases at J; junction bases unmatched: 4. For the CDR3, the DNA is TGTGCCAGCAGCTTGACAGGGGTGGGTCAGCCCCAGCATTTT. Translation: CASSLTGVGQPQHF.

Details on this clone: In this CDR3 the conserved last residue, phenylalanine or tryptophan, is missing, so a read error is likely. No DNA is shown, since the ends of the CDR3 on it are uncertain; the CDR3 is the one TCRdb lists. J is TRBJ2-7 and V is TRBV6-2 or TRBV6-3; TRBD2, the table's D call, was not compared with the DNA. A total of 13 residues make up the CDR3, ends included. CDR1 is MNHEY, CDR2 SVGEGT, per germline. This CDR3 reads CASSDLGSSGRNL.

The chain carries TRBV10-3 and TRBJ2-2, with 12 bases fitting TRBD2. The junction had 13 bases not matched to a gene; V was cut back by 10 bases and J by 1 base. Germline V gene sequence: CDR1 ENHRY, CDR2 SYGVKD. The CDR3 contains 18 residues. The CDR3 bases are TGTGCCACCGAGACTAGCGGGAGTGGGTATGAGAACACCGGGGAGCTGTTTTTT. It is translated as CATETSGSGYENTGELFF.

This rearrangement joins TRBV19 to TRBJ2-2; a possible D gene is TRBD2 (6 bases). The CDR3 is 14 residues long. In germline, CDR1 is LNHDA, CDR2 SQIVND (reference sequence). V lost 5 bases and J lost 4, with 11 bases in between. The CDR3, as DNA: TGTGCCAGTAGTTGGAGGGAATTCACCGGGGAGCTGTTTTTT. It is translated as CASSWREFTGELFF.

The chain uses TRBV18 and TRBJ2-1, with TRBD2 matching 9 bases. J was trimmed by 4 bases and V by 4 bases; bases with no gene match: 5. This CDR3 contains 15 residues. Germline V gene lookup returns CDR1 KGHSH and CDR2 LQKENI. In nucleotides, the CDR3 is TGTGCCAGCTCACTCCTAGCGGGGCCTTACAATGAGCAGTTCTTC. It translates to CASSLLAGPYNEQFF.